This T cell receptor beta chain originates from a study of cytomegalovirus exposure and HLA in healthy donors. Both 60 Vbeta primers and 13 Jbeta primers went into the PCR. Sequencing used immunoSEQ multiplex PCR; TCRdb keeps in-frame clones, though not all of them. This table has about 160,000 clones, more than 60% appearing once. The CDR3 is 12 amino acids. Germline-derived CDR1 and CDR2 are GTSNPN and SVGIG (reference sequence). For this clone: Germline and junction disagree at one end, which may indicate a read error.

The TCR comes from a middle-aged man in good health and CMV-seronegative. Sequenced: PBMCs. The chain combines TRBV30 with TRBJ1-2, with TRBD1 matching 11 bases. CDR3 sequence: CAWTGGGDGYTF. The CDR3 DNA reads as TGTGCGTGGACAGGGGGCGGGGATGGCTACACCTTC.